The 25 T cell receptor beta chains in this list originate from one sample, sequenced in a study of human T cells and chemical hapten exposure. Time point of the sample: patch test 2, 6 weeks after DPC sensitization. Treatment in this sample: therapeutic diphenylcyclopropenone sensitization with weekly scalp DPC. TCRdb reprocessed the RACE reads with MiXCR, giving one entry per CDR3 protein. Altogether tens of thousands of distinct CDR3 sequences are present, approximately 7% being singletons, with the ten largest covering 1.3%. Sequenced material: whole blood, taken in connection with sensitization to the hapten diphenylcyclopropenone (DPC). All receptors come from a woman aged 25 to 39 with alopecia areata. Some clones in this sample may be carry-over from other donors' samples.

In regard to this clonotype: This may come from a read error, since a much larger clone is one base off. The CDR3 reads CASKLTGAWGTEALF. CDR3 DNA: TGTGCCAGCAAACTCACCGGGGCCTGGGGCACTGAAGCTCTCTTT. V and J are TRBV6-5 and TRBJ1-1; D may be TRBD1 (5 bases). The CDR3 runs to 15 residues. Germline loops: CDR1 MNHEY, CDR2 SVGAGI.

This clonotype has a count of ten or more. The gene calls are TRBV5-1 and TRBJ2-7, with TRBD2 as a possible D gene (6 bases). The CDR3 is 16 residues long. Trimming cost V 3 bases and J 6 bases, with 22 bases left between them. The germline V gene encodes CDR1 SGHRS and CDR2 YFSETQ. The CDR3 loop is CASSSTQGLFTLEQYF. The CDR3 DNA reads as TGCGCCAGCAGCTCGACCCAGGGACTTTTCACCCTCGAGCAGTACTTC.

The V gene is TRBV6-5, the J gene TRBJ1-6; D is ambiguous. V gave up 2 bases and J gave up 9 bases, with 17 bases separating them. The CDR3 has 16 residues. CDR1 and CDR2 (germline): MNHEY, SVGAGI. Here the CDR3 reads CASSYRAQSVVSPLHF. Here the CDR3 DNA reads TGTGCCAGCAGTTACCGGGCGCAATCCGTTGTTTCACCCCTCCACTTT.

This clonotype was observed at least ten times. V is TRBV25-1 and J is TRBJ1-3; D not certain. This CDR3 spans 14 amino acids. Germline loops: CDR1 MGHDK, CDR2 SYGVNS. V was trimmed by 5 bases and J by 4 bases, leaving 12 bases between them. CDR3 amino acids: CASSRGRFGNTIYF. CDR3 coding DNA: TGTGCCAGCAGTCGGGGAAGGTTCGGAAACACCATATATTTT.

This clonotype was recorded at least ten times. V is TRBV29-1 and J is TRBJ1-4, with 8 bases matching TRBD1. Trimming at V came to 0 bases and at J to 7 bases, leaving 4 bases not matched to a gene. The germline CDR1 and CDR2 sequences are SQVTM and ANQGSEA. There are 14 residues in the CDR3. The CDR3 here is CSVEEGQGGEKLFF. CDR3 DNA sequence: TGCAGCGTTGAAGAAGGACAGGGAGGTGAAAAACTGTTTTTT.

This clonotype was seen many times. The chain is built from TRBV7-9 and TRBJ1-2; D not resolved. V was trimmed by 6 bases and J by 4 bases, leaving 15 bases between them. CDR3 length: 14 amino acids. Germline V gene lookup returns CDR1 SEHNR and CDR2 FQNEAQ (reference sequence). Here the CDR3 DNA reads TGTGCCAGCAGGAGCGATAGGACCGCCTATGGCTACACCTTC. Its protein product is CASRSDRTAYGYTF. Based on the CDR3 plus reference TRBV7-9 and TRBJ1-2, the full variable domain is DTGVSQNPRHKITKRGQNVTFRCDPISEHNRLYWYRQTLGQGPEFLTYFQNEAQLEKSRLLSDRFSAERPKGSFSTLEIQRTEQGDSAMYLCASRSDRTAYGYTFGSGTRLTVV.

There are many counts of this clonotype. This chain uses TRBV12-3 or TRBV12-4 with TRBJ1-4, with unresolved D. With 4 bases removed from V and 1 base from J, the gap between germline ends came to 7 bases. The CDR3 has 14 amino acids. The CDR3 region has the DNA TGTGCCAGCAGTTACCGGGTAACTAATGAAAAACTGTTTTTT. This sequence encodes CASSYRVTNEKLFF.

There are many counts of this clonotype. The CDR3: CSITGQGGNQPQHF. The CDR3 DNA sequence: TGCAGTATAACGGGGCAGGGAGGCAATCAGCCCCAGCATTTT. J is TRBJ1-5 and V is TRBV20-1, with TRBD1 as a possible D gene (5 bases). Germline V gene data show CDR1 as DFQATT and CDR2 as SNEGSKA (reference sequence). This CDR3 contains 14 residues. The V end was cut by 8 bases, the J end by 2 bases, with 16 bases between.

This clonotype was detected ten times or more. The CDR3 bases are TGTGCCAGCAGTTTATTATGGCTAGCGGGGGGGACGAAGACCCAGTACTTC. It specifies CASSLLWLAGGTKTQYF. This rearrangement joins TRBV12-3 or TRBV12-4 to TRBJ2-5; TRBD2 aligns across 12 bases. The length of the CDR3 is 17 residues. Trimming at V came to 2 bases and at J to 6 bases, leaving 10 bases not matched to a gene.

This clonotype was seen repeatedly, ten times or more. This sequence joins TRBV20-1 and TRBJ2-3; D not certain. This CDR3 is built from 14 residues. V was pared by 3 bases and J by 0 bases, with 10 bases between. In germline, CDR1 is DFQATT, CDR2 SNEGSKA (reference sequence). CDR3 DNA: TGCAGTGCTAGCCCAGGAGTGAGCACAGATACGCAGTATTTT. Amino acid sequence: CSASPGVSTDTQYF.

With respect to this clonotype: With a much larger clone just one base away, this may be a read error. CDR3 in amino acids: CASSFVGGTEAFF. CDR3 nucleotides: TGCGCCAGCAGCTTTGTGGGGGGAACTGAAGCTTTCTTT. The chain uses TRBV5-1 and TRBJ1-1; D is perhaps TRBD1 (5 bases). The CDR3 totals 13 residues. The ends were cut back, 2 bases at V and 5 bases at J, with 10 bases in the middle. Germline CDR1 reads SGHRS; CDR2 reads YFSETQ.

The sample holds many counts of this clonotype. The chain couples TRBV3-1 to TRBJ1-4; D remains unclear. Trimming removed 4 bases at V and 2 bases at J, with 11 bases between. The germline gives CDR1 LGHDT, CDR2 YNNKEL (reference sequence). CDR3 size: 15 residues. Written as DNA, the CDR3 is TGTGCCAGCAGCCCCCGTTTGCGGACTAATGAAAAACTGTTTTTT. This codes for CASSPRLRTNEKLFF. Combining the CDR3 with reference TRBV3-1 and TRBJ1-4 gives the whole variable domain DTAVSQTPKYLVTQMGNDKSIKCEQNLGHDTMYWYKQDSKKFLKIMFSYNNKELIINETVPNRFSPKSPDKAHLNLHINSLELGDSAVYFCASSPRLRTNEKLFFGSGTQLSVL.

There are a few counts of this clonotype. V is TRBV9 and J is TRBJ2-5; 9 positions match TRBD1. CDR1 is SGDLS, CDR2 YYNGEE, per germline. J gave up 5 bases and V 2 bases, and 4 bases lay outside the gene matches. The CDR3 loop spans 14 amino acids. CDR3 protein: CASSVGTGSETQYF. CDR3 DNA: TGTGCCAGCAGCGTCGGGACAGGGTCCGAGACCCAGTACTTC.

This clonotype was observed many times. This chain connects TRBV10-3 to TRBJ2-7; TRBD2 might be the D (5 bases). With 3 bases removed from V and 4 bases from J, the gap between germline ends came to 19 bases. The CDR3 sequence is 16 residues long. Germline CDR1 and CDR2: ENHRY and SYGVKD. The CDR3 DNA reads as TGTGCCATCAGTGACCTCCATTCGACGGACTTTTACGAGCAGTACTTC. Encoded protein: CAISDLHSTDFYEQYF.

This clonotype has a count of ten or more. This sequence joins TRBV7-9 and TRBJ1-3; tentatively, D is TRBD1 (5 bases). Trimming removed 1 base at V and 0 bases at J, with 10 bases between. Per the germline V gene, CDR1 is SEHNR and CDR2 is FQNEAQ (reference sequence). The CDR3 length is 16 residues. The CDR3 nucleotides read TGTGCCAGCAGCTTAGGCGGGACGGTCTCTGGAAACACCATATATTTT. Its translation is CASSLGGTVSGNTIYF.

This clonotype was detected ten times or more. The V gene is TRBV20-1, the J gene TRBJ1-2; a weak D match, TRBD1 (5 bases). This CDR3 spans 14 amino acids. V lost 0 bases, J lost 4 bases, and 12 bases lay in between. CDR1 is DFQATT and CDR2 is SNEGSKA in the germline V gene (reference sequence). The CDR3 coding sequence is TGCAGTGCTAGAGATGTTACAGGTCCCTATGGCTACACCTTC. This sequence encodes CSARDVTGPYGYTF.

The chain recombines TRBV18 with TRBJ1-5, with a weak D call TRBD1 (6 bases). Germline lookup yields CDR1 KGHSH and CDR2 LQKENI. There are 12 residues in the CDR3. V dropped 9 bases and J dropped 6 bases, with 12 bases sitting between them. CDR3 in amino acids: CASLPQGQPQHF. The CDR3 coding sequence is TGTGCCAGTCTCCCACAGGGTCAGCCCCAGCATTTT.

At least ten counts were recorded for this clonotype. The chain has TRBV5-1 and TRBJ1-2; TRBD1 might be the D (5 bases). Deletions cut 0 bases from V and 6 bases from J, with 9 bases between. The CDR3 length is 13 residues. Germline V gene lookup returns CDR1 SGHRS and CDR2 YFSETQ. CDR3 DNA: TGCGCCAGCAGCTTGGGGGGGACTGATGGCTACACCTTC. As protein: CASSLGGTDGYTF.

This clonotype was seen repeatedly, ten times or more. The chain combines TRBV13 with TRBJ2-3, with 11 bases fitting TRBD2. This CDR3 region has 17 residues. Germline assignment: CDR1 PRHDT and CDR2 FYEKMQ (reference sequence). Unmatched junction bases numbered 7, after V lost 5 bases and J lost 0 bases. CDR3 nucleotides: TGTGCCAGCAGCCCGCCCCGGACTAGCGGGAGCACAGATACGCAGTATTTT. As protein: CASSPPRTSGSTDTQYF.

This clonotype was seen ten or more times. This chain joins TRBV29-1 and TRBJ2-1; the D is unclear. With 1 base removed from V and 10 bases from J, the gap between germline ends came to 14 bases. Germline lookup yields CDR1 SQVTM and CDR2 ANQGSEA. The CDR3 sequence is 13 residues long. CDR3 sequence: CSVEGMAGPEQFF. The CDR3 DNA follows: TGCAGCGTTGAAGGTATGGCAGGCCCCGAGCAGTTCTTC.

The V call is TRBV2, the J call TRBJ1-6; no definite D call. The V end lost 3 bases, the J end lost 9 bases, and 12 bases lay between the germline ends. The V gene's germline CDR1 is SNHLY and CDR2 FYNNEI. The CDR3 contains 14 residues. CDR3 region: CASSEDVYISPLHF. CDR3 nucleotides: TGTGCCAGCAGTGAGGACGTCTACATTTCACCCCTCCACTTT.

The chain links TRBV20-1 to TRBJ1-4; maybe TRBD1 (6 bases). The CDR3 is made up of 13 amino acids. V lost 5 bases to trimming and J lost 4 bases, with 11 bases between them. The germline gives CDR1 DFQATT, CDR2 SNEGSKA (reference sequence). The CDR3 is CSASDSFNEKLFF. The CDR3 DNA reads TGCAGTGCTTCGGACAGCTTTAATGAAAAACTGTTTTTT.

Many counts were recorded for this clonotype. CDR3 residues: CASSFINQPQHF. The CDR3 DNA follows: TGTGCCAGTAGTTTTATCAATCAGCCCCAGCATTTT. The chain employs TRBV19 and TRBJ1-5; D is ambiguous. CDR1 and CDR2 (germline): LNHDA, SQIVND (reference sequence). This CDR3 spans 12 amino acids. Trimming took off 5 bases at V and 3 bases at J, with 5 bases between the two ends. Full variable domain (remainder filled in from reference TRBV19 and TRBJ1-5): DGGITQSPKYLFRKEGQNVTLSCEQNLNHDAMYWYRQDPGQGLRLIYYSQIVNDFQKGDIAEGYSVSREKKESFPLTVTSAQKNPTAFYLCASSFINQPQHFGDGTRLSIL.

In this sample, this clonotype turned up many times. The rearrangement uses TRBV29-1 and TRBJ1-2; 8 nucleotides match TRBD1. J gave up 2 bases and V 5 bases, and 10 bases lay outside the gene matches. CDR1 and CDR2 from the germline V gene are SQVTM and ANQGSEA. CDR3 length: 15 residues. DNA of the CDR3: TGCAGCGTTAGAGAAACAGGGGGATGGAACTATGGCTACACCTTC. It yields the protein CSVRETGGWNYGYTF.

V and J are TRBV29-1 and TRBJ1-2; 7 bases fit TRBD1. CDR3 length equals 13 residues. V trimming: 3 bases; J trimming: 1 base; junction bases outside the gene matches: 2. The germline CDR1 and CDR2 sequences are SQVTM and ANQGSEA. For the CDR3, the DNA is TGCAGCGTTGAGACAGGGATTAACTATGGCTACACCTTC. Amino acid sequence: CSVETGINYGYTF.